One sample yielded the 13 T cell receptor beta chains listed below, sequenced in a study of cytomegalovirus exposure and HLA in healthy donors. A multiplex PCR was run with 60 Vbeta primers and 13 Jbeta primers. The repertoire was sequenced with immunoSEQ multiplex PCR; TCRdb's copy has only in-frame clones and lacks some. Of 120,000 or so clones detected, under 80% appear once; the ten largest clones hold 3.5% to 4.5%. Sequenced: PBMCs. Receptors were obtained from a man aged 35-49 years in good health and CMV-seropositive.

CDR3 residues: CASSQDHERVGQPQHF. CDR3 coding DNA: TGCGCCAGCAGCCAAGATCACGAGAGAGTTGGTCAGCCCCAGCATTTT. The chain couples TRBV4-3 to TRBJ1-5; D gene unclear. This CDR3 region has 16 residues. Germline lookup yields CDR1 LGHNA and CDR2 YSLEER. V gave up 0 bases and J gave up 6 bases, with 15 bases separating them.

CDR3 bases: TGTGCCAGTATAGCCCCAGGGGACGGGGAGCTGTTTTTT. It is translated as CASIAPGDGELFF. The chain has TRBV19 and TRBJ2-2, with D perhaps matching TRBD1 (6 bases). V was trimmed by 7 bases and J by 7 bases, leaving 13 bases between them. The CDR3 runs 13 residues. Germline values: CDR1 LNHDA, CDR2 SQIVND (reference sequence).

The chain links TRBV28 to TRBJ2-1; 9 nucleotides align to TRBD1. CDR1 is MDHEN and CDR2 is SYDVKM in the germline V gene. The V gene end was trimmed by 4 bases and the J gene end by 7 bases; junction bases not matched to a gene: 8. CDR3 size: 15 residues. The CDR3 DNA reads TGTGCCAGCAGTTCCGTTAGGGACAGGGTAAATGAGCAGTTCTTC. Residues: CASSSVRDRVNEQFF.

The rearrangement links TRBV11-2 to TRBJ2-2; a weak D match, TRBD2 (6 bases). There are 15 residues in the CDR3. Germline CDR1 and CDR2: SGHAT and FQNNGV. Trimming stripped 5 bases from V and 6 bases from J, with 16 bases between. CDR3 region: CASSLRLGVAGELFF. The CDR3 DNA follows: TGTGCCAGCAGCCTCCGACTAGGTGTGGCCGGGGAGCTGTTTTTT.

The genes are TRBV5-8 and TRBJ2-7; D is possibly TRBD1 (5 bases). V was trimmed by 5 bases and J by 6 bases, leaving 15 bases between them. CDR1 and CDR2 from the germline V gene are SGHTS and YDEGEE. The length of the CDR3 is 13 residues. CDR3: CASRGEGRIEQYF. The CDR3 nucleotides read TGTGCCAGCAGAGGGGAAGGACGTATCGAGCAGTACTTC.

This sequence joins TRBV19 and TRBJ1-5; D is ambiguous. Trimming shortened V by 4 bases and J by 6 bases, and 19 bases separated the two germline ends. The CDR3 spans 16 residues. Germline assignment: CDR1 LNHDA and CDR2 SQIVND (reference sequence). The CDR3 sequence is CASSTTGNFAGQPQHF. Here the CDR3 DNA reads TGTGCCAGTAGTACGACGGGGAATTTTGCAGGTCAGCCCCAGCATTTT.

The rearrangement links TRBV4-3 to TRBJ2-4, with D maybe TRBD1 (6 bases). This CDR3 region has 16 residues. Germline V gene data show CDR1 as LGHNA and CDR2 as YSLEER. Trimming took 5 bases from V and 0 from J, leaving 14 bases between them. The CDR3 DNA reads TGCGCCAGCAGCGTTTGGGCAGGGGAAGCCAAAAACATTCAGTACTTC. Encoded protein: CASSVWAGEAKNIQYF.

This rearrangement joins TRBV7-2 to TRBJ2-7; unclear D gene. The length of the CDR3 is 12 residues. Germline-derived CDR1 and CDR2 are SGHTA and FQGNSA. V shed 5 bases and J shed 2 bases, with 7 bases lying between them. The CDR3 is CASSRTAYEQYF. The CDR3 coding sequence is TGTGCCAGCAGCCGTACAGCCTACGAGCAGTACTTC.

This sequence joins TRBV11-2 and TRBJ1-1; TRBD1 aligns across 9 bases. The CDR3 spans 16 residues. CDR1 SGHAT and CDR2 FQNNGV come from the germline V gene. Unmatched junction bases numbered 8, after V lost 5 bases and J lost 1 base. The DNA for the CDR3 is TGTGCCAGCAGCCCCGCGTACAGGGGGCCGAACACTGAAGCTTTCTTT. It codes for CASSPAYRGPNTEAFF.

The rearrangement uses TRBV2 and TRBJ1-2; perhaps TRBD1 as D (5 bases). There are 14 residues in the CDR3. The V and J ends lost 8 bases and 7 bases respectively, with 20 bases between them. Germline CDR1 is SNHLY and CDR2 is FYNNEI. Written as DNA, the CDR3 is TGTGCCAGCGTAATTCAGGGTACGGGTGGTGGCTACACCTTC. Translation gives CASVIQGTGGGYTF.

This chain connects TRBV28 to TRBJ1-3; no clear D. The CDR3 length is 11 residues. Trimming cost V 4 bases and J 10 bases, with 8 bases left between them. Per the germline V gene, CDR1 is MDHEN and CDR2 is SYDVKM. CDR3 bases: TGTGCCAGCAGTTCCCCCCCGACCATATATTTT. It specifies CASSSPPTIYF.

The rearrangement joins TRBV27 to TRBJ2-6; TRBD1 is a possible D gene (5 bases). V lost 5 bases and J lost 0, with 14 bases in between. This CDR3 has 17 amino acids. Germline V gene lookup returns CDR1 MNHEY and CDR2 SMNVEV (reference sequence). CDR3 sequence reads: CASSPLQGSSGANVLTF. DNA of the CDR3: TGTGCCAGCAGTCCCCTCCAGGGCTCCTCTGGGGCCAACGTCCTGACTTTC.

The rearrangement uses TRBV4-2 and TRBJ2-3; no reliable D call. The length of the CDR3 is 12 residues. Germline-derived CDR1 and CDR2 are LGHNA and YNFKEQ. V gave up 1 base and J gave up 4 bases, with 3 bases separating them. CDR3 amino acids: CASSQAPDTQYF. CDR3 bases: TGTGCCAGCAGCCAAGCTCCAGATACGCAGTATTTT.